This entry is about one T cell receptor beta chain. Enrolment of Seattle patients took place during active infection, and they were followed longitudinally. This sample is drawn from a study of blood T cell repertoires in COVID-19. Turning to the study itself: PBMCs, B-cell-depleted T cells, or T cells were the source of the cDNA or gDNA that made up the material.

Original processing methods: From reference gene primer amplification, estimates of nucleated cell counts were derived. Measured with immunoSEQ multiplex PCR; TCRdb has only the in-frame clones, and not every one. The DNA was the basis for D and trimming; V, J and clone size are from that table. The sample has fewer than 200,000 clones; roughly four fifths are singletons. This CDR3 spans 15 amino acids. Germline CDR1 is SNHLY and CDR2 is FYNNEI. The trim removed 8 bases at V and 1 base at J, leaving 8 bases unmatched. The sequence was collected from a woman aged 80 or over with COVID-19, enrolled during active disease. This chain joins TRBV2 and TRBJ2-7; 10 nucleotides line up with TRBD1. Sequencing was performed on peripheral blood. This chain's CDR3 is CASGPTGGVSYEQYF. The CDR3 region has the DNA TGTGCCAGCGGTCCGACAGGGGGCGTTTCCTACGAGCAGTACTTC.